A single sample is the source of the 32 T cell receptor beta chains below, sequenced in a study of beta chain features in type 1 diabetes. General study findings and limits: Moderate but significant shortening of TCRB CDR3s was recorded in all four CD4+ subsets from Type 1 diabetes patients.

These TCRs are of unknown antigen specificity. Expressed TCRB transcripts were sequenced because the isolated RNA had all been reverse transcribed beforehand. The data were produced by immunoSEQ multiplex PCR, yet TCRdb's version contains in-frame clones alone and is incomplete. Of approximately 600,000 clones detected, over 10% appear once; the ten largest clones hold around 0.12%. What was sequenced was naive CD4+ T cells from blood. All receptors come from a man in his thirties or forties with type 1 diabetes.

The rearrangement uses TRBV5-8 and TRBJ2-3; unclear D gene. The CDR3 is 15 residues long. Trimming cost V 0 bases and J 0 bases, with 8 bases left between them. Germline V gene data show CDR1 as SGHTS and CDR2 as YDEGEE. Here the CDR3 DNA reads TGTGCCAGCAGCTTGGCGCGGCTGAGCACAGATACGCAGTATTTT. Amino acids: CASSLARLSTDTQYF.

The chain joins TRBV11-3 to TRBJ2-3; 9 positions match TRBD1. With 5 bases clipped from V and 2 bases from J, the junction kept 5 bases outside the gene matches. The germline V gene encodes CDR1 SGHNT and CDR2 YENEEA. The CDR3 sequence is 15 residues long. In nucleotides, the CDR3 is TGTGCCAGCAGCATCGGGACAGGGTACACAGATACGCAGTATTTT. Its protein is CASSIGTGYTDTQYF.

The chain has TRBV5-4 and TRBJ2-3; D is uncertain. This CDR3 has 13 amino acids. V was clipped by 2 bases and J by 1 base, with 5 bases between them. Germline V lookup: CDR1 SGHNT, CDR2 YYREEE (reference sequence). In nucleotides, the CDR3 is TGTGCCAGCAGCTTTTATGGCACAGATACGCAGTATTTT. Protein sequence: CASSFYGTDTQYF.

This clone turned up a few times. V and J are TRBV15 and TRBJ1-4, with D tentatively TRBD1 (6 bases). Trimming stripped 2 bases from V and 7 bases from J, with 14 bases between. Looked up from germline, CDR1 is LNHNV and CDR2 is YYDKDF (reference sequence). The CDR3 runs 15 residues. The CDR3 DNA reads as TGTGCCACCAGCAGAACCACAGGGTTGGGTGAAAAACTGTTTTTT. Translation: CATSRTTGLGEKLFF. Filled out from reference TRBV15 and TRBJ1-4, the complete variable domain reads DAMVIQNPRYQVTQFGKPVTLSCSQTLNHNVMYWYQQKSSQAPKLLFHYYDKDFNNEADTPDNFQSRRPNTSFCFLDIRSPGLGDTAMYLCATSRTTGLGEKLFFGSGTQLSVL.

This clone was seen only a few times. The chain couples TRBV9 to TRBJ2-1, with D tentatively TRBD1 or TRBD2 (5 bases each). V was cut by 0 bases and J by 10 bases, with 14 bases left in between. The CDR3 covers 14 residues. CDR1 is SGDLS and CDR2 is YYNGEE in the germline V gene. This CDR3 is CASSVATGGYEQFF. CDR3 DNA: TGTGCCAGCAGCGTAGCTACTGGGGGTTACGAGCAGTTCTTC.

This clone was picked up a small number of times. V gene TRBV28 combines with J gene TRBJ1-5; no clear D. With 4 bases removed from V and 2 bases from J, the gap between germline ends came to 18 bases. The CDR3 contains 17 residues. Germline V CDR1 and CDR2: MDHEN, SYDVKM. CDR3 sequence: CASSSPAGTFGNQPQHF. CDR3 coding DNA: TGTGCCAGCAGTTCCCCGGCGGGCACCTTTGGCAATCAGCCCCAGCATTTT.

V is TRBV7-9 and J is TRBJ2-7, with 7 bases lining up with TRBD1. The CDR3 runs to 13 residues. CDR1 is SEHNR, CDR2 FQNEAQ, per germline (reference sequence). V lost 5 bases and J lost 2; bases outside the gene matches: 3. The CDR3 DNA is TGTGCCAGCAGCAACAGGGGAACCTACGAGCAGTACTTC. Its protein product is CASSNRGTYEQYF.

The J gene is TRBJ1-5, the V gene TRBV30; 7 bases are a match to TRBD1. This CDR3 contains 13 residues. The V and J ends lost 2 bases and 7 bases, in that order; junction bases with no gene match: 5. Germline CDR1 is GTSNPN and CDR2 is SVGIG (reference sequence). The CDR3 loop reads CAWSRQGGQPQHF. Written as DNA, the CDR3 is TGTGCCTGGAGTAGACAGGGTGGACAGCCCCAGCATTTT. Variable domain in full (rest from reference TRBV30 and TRBJ1-5): SQTIHQWPATLVQPVGSPLSLECTVEGTSNPNLYWYRQAAGRGLQLLFYSVGIGQISSEVPQNLSASRPQDRQFILSSKKLLLSDSGFYLCAWSRQGGQPQHFGDGTRLSIL.

This clone was detected only once. The CDR3 nucleotides are TGTGCCAGCAGCTTCTCCGGACAGGGGCACACAGATACGCAGTATTTT. Amino acid sequence: CASSFSGQGHTDTQYF. The chain uses TRBV28 and TRBJ2-3; 9 bases agree with TRBD1. V dropped 6 bases and J dropped 2; count of bases not matched to a gene: 9. CDR1 is MDHEN, CDR2 SYDVKM, per germline. The CDR3 runs 16 residues.

This clone appeared a few times. The chain joins TRBV29-1 to TRBJ1-2, with D maybe TRBD1 (6 bases). The germline CDR1 and CDR2 sequences are SQVTM and ANQGSEA. V lost 7 bases, J lost 3 bases, and 18 bases lay in between. The CDR3 sequence is 14 residues long. The CDR3 coding sequence is TGCAGCGCACCCTTAGGGGGGGGCGACTATGGCTACACCTTC. This sequence encodes CSAPLGGGDYGYTF.

The table lists this clone with a few counts. This sequence joins TRBV29-1 and TRBJ1-5; D remains ambiguous. Germline lookup yields CDR1 SQVTM and CDR2 ANQGSEA. V shed 7 bases and J shed 9 bases, with 7 bases lying between them. CDR3 size: 9 residues. The CDR3 DNA follows: TGCAGCGCCCGGAGGCCCCAGCATTTT. This sequence encodes CSARRPQHF.

The gene calls are TRBV19 and TRBJ1-2; D remains ambiguous. The germline V gene has CDR1 LNHDA and CDR2 SQIVND (reference sequence). V gave up 3 bases and J gave up 5 bases, with 10 bases separating them. The length of the CDR3 is 13 residues. The CDR3 DNA reads as TGTGCCAGTAGTATTGGCTTCCAATATGGCTACACCTTC. Translated: CASSIGFQYGYTF.

Concerning this clone itself: The same CDR3 also results from other DNA sequences found in this sample. The rearrangement uses TRBV7-2 and TRBJ2-3, with 7 bases aligning to TRBD2. The germline V gene encodes CDR1 SGHTA and CDR2 FQGNSA. This CDR3 has 16 amino acids. With V trimmed by 1 base and J by 1 base, 5 bases remained unmatched. CDR3: CASSLVGLAGTDTQYF. CDR3 DNA: TGTGCCAGCAGCTTAGTAGGGCTAGCGGGCACAGATACGCAGTATTTT.

V is TRBV4-3 and J is TRBJ2-3; unclear D gene. Germline V CDR1 and CDR2: LGHNA, YSLEER. The CDR3 sequence is 14 residues long. V lost 0 bases and J 0 bases, leaving 4 bases between the germline ends. CDR3 sequence (DNA): TGCGCCAGCAGCCAAGAAATGAGCACAGATACGCAGTATTTT. Translating gives CASSQEMSTDTQYF.

This clone was detected only a few times. This chain links TRBV10-2 with TRBJ2-1, with 8 bases aligning to TRBD1. The CDR3 is 15 residues long. The V segment lost 6 bases and the J segment 1 base; nucleotides outside the gene matches: 5. In germline, CDR1 is WSHSY, CDR2 SAAADI. The DNA for the CDR3 is TGCGCCAGCAGGGTGACAGGGGTGTCCTACAATGAGCAGTTCTTC. Translated, it gives CASRVTGVSYNEQFF.

This clone was recorded a few times. This chain uses TRBV6-5 with TRBJ1-6; D is unclear. V lost 6 bases, J lost 9 bases, and 18 bases lay in between. Germline V gene sequence: CDR1 MNHEY, CDR2 SVGAGI. The CDR3 covers 15 residues. This CDR3 is CASRPTTGSSSPLHF. CDR3 DNA: TGTGCCAGCAGGCCGACGACGGGTTCTAGTTCACCCCTCCACTTT.

This sequence joins TRBV28 and TRBJ2-7; 9 bases line up with TRBD1. Germline CDR1 reads MDHEN; CDR2 reads SYDVKM. There are 13 residues in the CDR3. Trimming removed 7 bases from V and 5 bases from J; junction bases left unmatched: 6. As DNA, the CDR3 is TGTGCCAGCACTCAGAGGACAGGGGACGAGCAGTACTTC. Its protein is CASTQRTGDEQYF.

The gene calls are TRBV18 and TRBJ1-2; TRBD1 aligns across 7 bases. The length of the CDR3 is 14 residues. The J segment lost 2 bases and the V segment lost 6 bases, leaving 6 bases of the junction unmatched. From germline, CDR1 is KGHSH and CDR2 LQKENI. In DNA, the CDR3 is TGTGCCAGCTCGCCGTTGGGACAGAACTATGGCTACACCTTC. Its translation is CASSPLGQNYGYTF. The variable domain in full, with the rest retrieved from reference TRBV18 and TRBJ1-2, is NAGVMQNPRHLVRRRGQEARLRCSPMKGHSHVYWYRQLPEEGLKFMVYLQKENIIDESGMPKERFSAEFPKEGPSILRIQQVVRGDSAAYFCASSPLGQNYGYTFGSGTRLTVV.

This rearrangement joins TRBV5-5 to TRBJ2-3; unclear D gene. The germline V gene has CDR1 SGHKS and CDR2 YYEKEE (reference sequence). This CDR3 is 13 amino acids long. Between the trimmed V and J ends, which lost 4 bases and 5 bases, there was a span of 11 bases. The CDR3 spells CASSPLLGDTQYF. CDR3 nucleotides: TGTGCCAGCAGCCCCCTCCTCGGAGATACGCAGTATTTT.

This clone was counted a few times. This chain connects TRBV14 to TRBJ1-2, with a weak D call TRBD1 (5 bases). CDR1 SGHDN and CDR2 FVKESK come from the germline V gene. V lost 4 bases, J lost 4 bases, and 10 bases lay in between. The CDR3 extends over 13 amino acids. CDR3 sequence reads: CASSPRDSYGYTF. The CDR3 DNA sequence: TGTGCCAGCAGCCCCCGAGACAGCTATGGCTACACCTTC.

V usage is TRBV2 and J usage is TRBJ1-1; D gene uncertain. Germline V gene sequence: CDR1 SNHLY, CDR2 FYNNEI. The ends were cut back, 6 bases at V and 4 bases at J, with 15 bases in the middle. The CDR3 is made up of 14 amino acids. The CDR3 loop reads CASREPNAGTEAFF. DNA of the CDR3: TGTGCCAGCAGAGAGCCTAATGCGGGCACTGAAGCTTTCTTT.

The chain employs TRBV29-1 and TRBJ1-2, with 7 positions matching TRBD1. Per germline, CDR1 SQVTM and CDR2 ANQGSEA. The CDR3 totals 13 residues. Germline trimming cut 5 bases from V and 7 bases from J; bases unmatched to any gene: 10. The CDR3 sequence is CSVSKRAGGGYTF. CDR3 in DNA: TGCAGCGTTTCAAAGAGGGCAGGGGGTGGCTACACCTTC.

In this sample, this clone turned up a few times. The rearrangement uses TRBV10-3 and TRBJ2-5; 11 bases align to TRBD2. The CDR3 has 17 residues. In germline, CDR1 is ENHRY, CDR2 SYGVKD. V shed 2 bases and J 2 bases; nucleotides not matched to a gene: 7. CDR3 sequence (DNA): TGTGCCATCAGTGAGCAGCCTAGCGGGGGGTTTCAAGAGACCCAGTACTTC. Its translation is CAISEQPSGGFQETQYF.

This chain connects TRBV4-2 to TRBJ2-3, with 10 bases lining up with TRBD1. Trimming at V came to 4 bases and at J to 6 bases, leaving 7 bases not matched to a gene. In germline, CDR1 is LGHNA, CDR2 YNFKEQ. The CDR3 contains 15 residues. CDR3 amino acids: CASSPGTGESDTQYF. The CDR3 region has the DNA TGTGCCAGCAGCCCCGGGACAGGGGAAAGTGATACGCAGTATTTT.

In its sample, this clone was seen a few times. This rearrangement joins TRBV7-2 to TRBJ2-5; TRBD2 matches at 7 bases. Germline CDR1 is SGHTA and CDR2 is FQGNSA. The CDR3 covers 16 residues. V was pared by 0 bases and J by 4 bases, with 8 bases of the junction left unmatched. CDR3 loop: CASSLAGEGSRETQYF. In DNA form, the CDR3 reads TGTGCCAGCAGCTTAGCGGGGGAGGGCTCGCGAGAGACCCAGTACTTC. Full variable domain (missing parts from reference TRBV7-2 and TRBJ2-5): GAGVSQSPSNKVTEKGKDVELRCDPISGHTALYWYRQSLGQGLEFLIYFQGNSAPDKSGLPSDRFSAERTGGSVSTLTIQRTQQEDSAVYLCASSLAGEGSRETQYFGPGTRLLVL.

This clone was counted only a few times. The gene calls are TRBV6-1 and TRBJ1-2, with 7 positions matching TRBD1. Germline V lookup: CDR1 MNHNS, CDR2 SASEGT. The CDR3 consists of 15 residues. Germline trimming cut 1 base from V and 0 bases from J; bases unmatched to any gene: 2. The CDR3 here is CASSEGQGTNYGYTF. The CDR3 coding sequence is TGTGCCAGCAGTGAAGGACAGGGTACTAACTATGGCTACACCTTC.

V is TRBV18 and J is TRBJ2-7, with 10 bases identical to TRBD2. This CDR3 contains 14 residues. In germline, CDR1 is KGHSH, CDR2 LQKENI. J gave up 4 bases and V 6 bases, and 6 bases lay outside the gene matches. For the CDR3, the DNA is TGTGCCAGCTCCCCCGGGACTAGCGAGTACGAGCAGTACTTC. Its protein is CASSPGTSEYEQYF.

The rearrangement joins TRBV11-3 to TRBJ2-7; 9 bases are a match to TRBD1. J was trimmed by 0 bases and V by 1 base; bases with no gene match: 7. Looked up from germline, CDR1 is SGHNT and CDR2 is YENEEA. The CDR3 consists of 17 residues. The CDR3: CASSLGTGEVNSYEQYF. CDR3 in DNA: TGTGCCAGCAGCTTAGGGACAGGGGAGGTAAACTCCTACGAGCAGTACTTC.

The V and J genes are TRBV18 and TRBJ1-4, with D possibly TRBD1 on 6 matching bases. The CDR3 length is 16 residues. Deletions cut 3 bases from V and 0 bases from J, with 11 bases between. Looked up from germline, CDR1 is KGHSH and CDR2 is LQKENI. In DNA, the CDR3 is TGTGCCAGCTCACCCACAGGGACCGCAACTAATGAAAAACTGTTTTTT. Its translation is CASSPTGTATNEKLFF. The full variable domain, rest sourced from reference TRBV18 and TRBJ1-4, is NAGVMQNPRHLVRRRGQEARLRCSPMKGHSHVYWYRQLPEEGLKFMVYLQKENIIDESGMPKERFSAEFPKEGPSILRIQQVVRGDSAAYFCASSPTGTATNEKLFFGSGTQLSVL.

The J gene is TRBJ2-7, the V gene TRBV5-1; D is possibly TRBD1 (6 bases). V was clipped by 4 bases and J by 4 bases, with 15 bases between them. The CDR3 is 14 amino acids. CDR1 SGHRS and CDR2 YFSETQ come from the germline V gene. The CDR3: CASSEDSRGYEQYF. For the CDR3, the DNA is TGCGCCAGCAGCGAGGACAGTCGAGGGTACGAGCAGTACTTC. The variable domain in full, with the rest retrieved from reference TRBV5-1 and TRBJ2-7, is KAGVTQTPRYLIKTRGQQVTLSCSPISGHRSVSWYQQTPGQGLQFLFEYFSETQRNKGNFPGRFSGRQFSNSRSEMNVSTLELGDSALYLCASSEDSRGYEQYFGPGTRLTVT.

This clone was detected a few times. This rearrangement joins TRBV28 to TRBJ1-4, with D maybe TRBD1 (5 bases). The CDR3 is made up of 12 amino acids. Between the trimmed V and J ends, which lost 5 bases and 8 bases, there was a span of 9 bases. The germline gives CDR1 MDHEN, CDR2 SYDVKM. In DNA form, the CDR3 reads TGTGCCAGCAGTCCACGGGGCGAAAAACTGTTTTTT. Amino acids: CASSPRGEKLFF.

This clone was recorded a few times. The gene calls are TRBV7-9 and TRBJ2-7, with D maybe TRBD2 (6 bases). V lost 7 bases and J 1 base, leaving 11 bases between the germline ends. In germline, CDR1 is SEHNR, CDR2 FQNEAQ (reference sequence). The CDR3 consists of 13 residues. DNA of the CDR3: TGTGCCAGCACTAGCGCAGTGTCCTACGAGCAGTACTTC. It specifies CASTSAVSYEQYF.